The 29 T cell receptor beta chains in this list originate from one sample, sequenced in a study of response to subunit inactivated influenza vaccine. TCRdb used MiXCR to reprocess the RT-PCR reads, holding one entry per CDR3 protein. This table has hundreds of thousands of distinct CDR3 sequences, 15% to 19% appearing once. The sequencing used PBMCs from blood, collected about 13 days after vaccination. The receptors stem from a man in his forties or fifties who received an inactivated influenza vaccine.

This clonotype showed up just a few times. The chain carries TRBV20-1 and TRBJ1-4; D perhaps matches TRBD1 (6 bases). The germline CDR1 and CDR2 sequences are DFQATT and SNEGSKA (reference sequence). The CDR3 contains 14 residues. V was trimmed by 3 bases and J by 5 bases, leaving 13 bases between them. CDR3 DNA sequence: TGCAGTGCTAGTGGCTCAAGGGGGAATGAAAAACTGTTTTTT. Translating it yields CSASGSRGNEKLFF.

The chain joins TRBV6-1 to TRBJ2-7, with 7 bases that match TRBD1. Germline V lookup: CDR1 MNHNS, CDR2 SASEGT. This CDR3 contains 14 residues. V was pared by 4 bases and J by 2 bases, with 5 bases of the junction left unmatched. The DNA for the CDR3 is TGTGCCAGCAGTGGGACAGGACGACCCTACGAGCAGTACTTC. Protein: CASSGTGRPYEQYF.

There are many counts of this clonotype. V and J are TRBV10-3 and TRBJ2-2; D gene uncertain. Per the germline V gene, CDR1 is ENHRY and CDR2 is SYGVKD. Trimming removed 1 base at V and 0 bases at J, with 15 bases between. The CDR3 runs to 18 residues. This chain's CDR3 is CAISEWGTAATNTGELFF. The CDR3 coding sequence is TGTGCCATCAGTGAGTGGGGAACGGCAGCAACGAACACCGGGGAGCTGTTTTTT.

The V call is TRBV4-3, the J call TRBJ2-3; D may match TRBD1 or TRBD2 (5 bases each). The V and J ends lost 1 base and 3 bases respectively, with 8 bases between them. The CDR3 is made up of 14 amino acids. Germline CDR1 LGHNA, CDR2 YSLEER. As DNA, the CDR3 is TGCGCCAGCAGCCAAGGAGGGGAAACAGATACGCAGTATTTT. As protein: CASSQGGETDTQYF.

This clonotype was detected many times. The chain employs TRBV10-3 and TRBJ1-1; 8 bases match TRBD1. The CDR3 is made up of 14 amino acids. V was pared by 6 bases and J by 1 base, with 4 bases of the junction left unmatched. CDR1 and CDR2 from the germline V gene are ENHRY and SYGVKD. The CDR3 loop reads CAISNRGENTEAFF. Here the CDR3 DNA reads TGTGCCATCAGCAACAGGGGGGAGAACACTGAAGCTTTCTTT.

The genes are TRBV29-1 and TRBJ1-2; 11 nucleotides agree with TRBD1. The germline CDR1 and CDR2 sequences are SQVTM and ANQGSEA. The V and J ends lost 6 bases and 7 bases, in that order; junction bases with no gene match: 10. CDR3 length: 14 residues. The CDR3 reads CSVGGDRGIGGYTF. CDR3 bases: TGCAGCGTGGGGGGGGACAGGGGGATTGGTGGCTACACCTTC.

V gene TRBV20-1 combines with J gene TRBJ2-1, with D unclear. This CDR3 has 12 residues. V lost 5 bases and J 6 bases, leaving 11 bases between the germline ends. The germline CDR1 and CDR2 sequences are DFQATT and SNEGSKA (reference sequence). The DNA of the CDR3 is TGCAGTGCTCGCCCAGTCCCCAATGAGCAGTTCTTC. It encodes CSARPVPNEQFF.

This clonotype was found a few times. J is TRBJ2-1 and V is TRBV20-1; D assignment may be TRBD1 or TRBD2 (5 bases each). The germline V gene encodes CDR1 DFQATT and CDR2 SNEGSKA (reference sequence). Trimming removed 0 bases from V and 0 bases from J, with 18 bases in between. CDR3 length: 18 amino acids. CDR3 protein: CSARDLLGTYASYNEQFF. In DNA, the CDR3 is TGCAGTGCTAGAGATCTTTTGGGGACCTACGCCTCCTACAATGAGCAGTTCTTC.

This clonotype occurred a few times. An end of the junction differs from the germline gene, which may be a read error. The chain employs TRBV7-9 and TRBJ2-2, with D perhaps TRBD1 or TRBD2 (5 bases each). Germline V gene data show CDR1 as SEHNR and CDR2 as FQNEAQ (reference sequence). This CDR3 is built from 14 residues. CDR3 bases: TGTGCCCTTGTTGGGACCCCGAATACCGGGGAGCTGTTTTTT. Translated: CALVGTPNTGELFF. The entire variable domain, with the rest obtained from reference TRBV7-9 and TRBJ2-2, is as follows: DTGVSQNPRHKITKRGQNVTFRCDPISEHNRLYWYRQTLGQGPEFLTYFQNEAQLEKSRLLSDRFSAERPKGSFSTLEIQRTEQGDSAMYLCALVGTPNTGELFFGEGSRLTVL.

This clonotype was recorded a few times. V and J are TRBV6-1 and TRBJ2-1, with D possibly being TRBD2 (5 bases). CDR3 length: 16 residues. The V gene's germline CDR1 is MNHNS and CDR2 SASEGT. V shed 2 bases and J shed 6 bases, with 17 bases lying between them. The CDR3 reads CASSELGSSRANEQFF. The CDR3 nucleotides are TGTGCCAGCAGTGAATTGGGGAGTAGCAGAGCCAATGAGCAGTTCTTC.

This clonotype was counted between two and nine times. CDR3 DNA sequence: TGTGCCAGCAGCTCCCGCGAGCGGGCTGAAGCTTTCTTT. This translates into CASSSRERAEAFF. This chain connects TRBV7-6 to TRBJ1-1; D ambiguous. Trimming stripped 4 bases from V and 6 bases from J, with 12 bases between. Germline CDR1 SGHVS, CDR2 FNYEAQ. CDR3 length equals 13 residues.

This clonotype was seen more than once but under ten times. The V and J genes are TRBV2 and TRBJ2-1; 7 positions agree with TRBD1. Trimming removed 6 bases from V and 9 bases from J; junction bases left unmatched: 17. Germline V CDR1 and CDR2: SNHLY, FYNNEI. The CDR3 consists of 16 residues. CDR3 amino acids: CASSGNHDRVRGEQFF. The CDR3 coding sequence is TGTGCCAGCAGCGGAAACCACGACAGGGTGAGGGGTGAGCAGTTCTTC.

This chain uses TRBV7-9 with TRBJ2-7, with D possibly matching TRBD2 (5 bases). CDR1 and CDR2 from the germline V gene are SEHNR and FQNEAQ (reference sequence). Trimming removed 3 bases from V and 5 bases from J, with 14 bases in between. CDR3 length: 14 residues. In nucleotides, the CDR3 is TGTGCCAGCAGCTTCCTCGGGGTAAATGACGAGCAGTACTTC. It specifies CASSFLGVNDEQYF.

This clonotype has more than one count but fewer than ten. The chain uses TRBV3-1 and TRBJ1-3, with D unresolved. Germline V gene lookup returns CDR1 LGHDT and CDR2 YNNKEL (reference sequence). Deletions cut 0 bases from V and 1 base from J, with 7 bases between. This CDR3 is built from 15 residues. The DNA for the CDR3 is TGTGCCAGCAGCCAAGAGGGAAGATCTGGAAACACCATATATTTT. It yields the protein CASSQEGRSGNTIYF.

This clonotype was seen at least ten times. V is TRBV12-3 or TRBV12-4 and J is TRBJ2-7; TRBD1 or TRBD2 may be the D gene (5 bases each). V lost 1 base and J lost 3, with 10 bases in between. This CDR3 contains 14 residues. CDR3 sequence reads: CASSLGGVDYEQYF. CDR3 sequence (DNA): TGTGCCAGCAGTTTAGGAGGGGTAGACTACGAGCAGTACTTC.

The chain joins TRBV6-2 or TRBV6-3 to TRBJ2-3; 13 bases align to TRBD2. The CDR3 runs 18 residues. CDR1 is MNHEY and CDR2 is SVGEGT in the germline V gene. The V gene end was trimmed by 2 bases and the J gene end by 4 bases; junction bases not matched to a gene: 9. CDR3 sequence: CASSYPPPTSGRSDTQYF. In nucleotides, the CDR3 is TGTGCCAGCAGTTACCCCCCGCCGACTAGCGGGAGGTCAGATACGCAGTATTTT.

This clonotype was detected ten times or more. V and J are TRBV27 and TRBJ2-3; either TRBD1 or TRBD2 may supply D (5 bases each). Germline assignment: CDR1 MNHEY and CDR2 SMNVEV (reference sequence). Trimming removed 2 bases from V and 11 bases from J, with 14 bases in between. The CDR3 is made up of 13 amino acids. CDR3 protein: CASSLNSLGGQYF. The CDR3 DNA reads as TGTGCCAGCAGTTTAAACAGTCTTGGGGGGCAGTATTTT.

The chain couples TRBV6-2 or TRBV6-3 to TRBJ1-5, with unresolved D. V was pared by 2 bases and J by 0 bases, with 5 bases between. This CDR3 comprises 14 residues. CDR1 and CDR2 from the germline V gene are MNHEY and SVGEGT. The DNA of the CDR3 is TGTGCCAGCAGTTACGCAGATAGCAATCAGCCCCAGCATTTT. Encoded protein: CASSYADSNQPQHF.

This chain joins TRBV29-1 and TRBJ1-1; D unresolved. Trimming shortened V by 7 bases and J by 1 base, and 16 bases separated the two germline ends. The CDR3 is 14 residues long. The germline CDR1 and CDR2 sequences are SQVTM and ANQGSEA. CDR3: CSASGLSGNTEAFF. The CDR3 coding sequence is TGCAGCGCAAGCGGGTTATCAGGGAACACTGAAGCTTTCTTT.

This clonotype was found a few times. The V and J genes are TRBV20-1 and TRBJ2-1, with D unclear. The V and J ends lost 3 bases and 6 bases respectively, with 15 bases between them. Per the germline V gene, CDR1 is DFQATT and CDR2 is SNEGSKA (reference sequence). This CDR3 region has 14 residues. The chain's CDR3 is CSASRPDLGNEQFF. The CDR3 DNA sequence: TGCAGTGCTAGTAGGCCTGACCTTGGCAATGAGCAGTTCTTC.

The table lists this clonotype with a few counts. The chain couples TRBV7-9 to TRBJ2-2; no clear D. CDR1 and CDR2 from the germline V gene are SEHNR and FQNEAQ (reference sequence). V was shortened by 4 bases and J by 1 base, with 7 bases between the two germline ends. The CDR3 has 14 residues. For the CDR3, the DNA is TGTGCCAGCAGCTCCTCAGAGAACACCGGGGAGCTGTTTTTT. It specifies CASSSSENTGELFF.

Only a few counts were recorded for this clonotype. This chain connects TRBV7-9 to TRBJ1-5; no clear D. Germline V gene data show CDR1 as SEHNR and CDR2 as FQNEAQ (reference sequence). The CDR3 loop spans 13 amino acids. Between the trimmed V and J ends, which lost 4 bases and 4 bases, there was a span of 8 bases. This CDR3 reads CASSWAPNQPQHF. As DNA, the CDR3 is TGTGCCAGCAGCTGGGCCCCAAATCAGCCCCAGCATTTT.

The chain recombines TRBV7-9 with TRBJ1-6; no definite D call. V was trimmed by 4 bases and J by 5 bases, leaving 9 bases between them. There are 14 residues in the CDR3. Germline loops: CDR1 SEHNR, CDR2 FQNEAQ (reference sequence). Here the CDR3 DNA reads TGTGCCAGCAGCTCCCGACGGAATAATTCACCCCTCCACTTT. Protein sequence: CASSSRRNNSPLHF.

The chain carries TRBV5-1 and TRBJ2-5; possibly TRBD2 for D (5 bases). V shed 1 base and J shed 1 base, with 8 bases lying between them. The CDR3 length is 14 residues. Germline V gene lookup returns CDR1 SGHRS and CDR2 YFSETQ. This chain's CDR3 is CASSLMTTQETQYF. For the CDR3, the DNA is TGCGCCAGCAGCTTGATGACTACCCAAGAGACCCAGTACTTC.

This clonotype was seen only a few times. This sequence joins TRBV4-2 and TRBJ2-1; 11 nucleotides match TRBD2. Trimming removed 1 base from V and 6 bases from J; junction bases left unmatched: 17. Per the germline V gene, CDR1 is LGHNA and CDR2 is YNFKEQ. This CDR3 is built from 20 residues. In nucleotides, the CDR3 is TGTGCCAGCAGCCAAGGCGAGCTAGCGGGGGGCCTCAGTATTATCAATGAGCAGTTCTTC. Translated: CASSQGELAGGLSIINEQFF.

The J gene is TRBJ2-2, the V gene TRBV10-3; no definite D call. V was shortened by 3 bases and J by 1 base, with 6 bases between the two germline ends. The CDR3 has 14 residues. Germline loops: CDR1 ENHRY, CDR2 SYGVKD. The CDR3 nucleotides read TGTGCCATCAGTGAAAAGTTGAACACCGGGGAGCTGTTTTTT. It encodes CAISEKLNTGELFF.

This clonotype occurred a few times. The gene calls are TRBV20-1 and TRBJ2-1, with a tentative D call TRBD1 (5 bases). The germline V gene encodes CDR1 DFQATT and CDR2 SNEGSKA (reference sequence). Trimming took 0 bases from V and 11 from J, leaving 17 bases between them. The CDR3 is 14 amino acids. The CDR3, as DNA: TGCAGTGCTAGAGACGCGGTTGGGGCACAAAAGCAGTTCTTC. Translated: CSARDAVGAQKQFF.

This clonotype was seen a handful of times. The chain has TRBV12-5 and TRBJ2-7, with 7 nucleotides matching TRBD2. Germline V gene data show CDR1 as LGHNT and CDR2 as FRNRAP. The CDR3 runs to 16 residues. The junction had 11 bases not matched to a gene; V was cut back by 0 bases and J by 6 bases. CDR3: CASGLVPGRSLCEQYF. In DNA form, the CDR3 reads TGTGCTAGTGGTTTGGTGCCCGGGAGGTCCCTCTGCGAGCAGTACTTC.

CDR3 sequence reads: CAISDGAQTQYF. The CDR3 region has the DNA TGTGCCATCAGTGACGGCGCCCAGACCCAGTACTTC. The chain combines TRBV10-3 with TRBJ2-5, with D uncertain. The CDR3 length is 12 residues. Germline lookup yields CDR1 ENHRY and CDR2 SYGVKD. V gave up 3 bases and J gave up 6 bases, with 8 bases separating them.